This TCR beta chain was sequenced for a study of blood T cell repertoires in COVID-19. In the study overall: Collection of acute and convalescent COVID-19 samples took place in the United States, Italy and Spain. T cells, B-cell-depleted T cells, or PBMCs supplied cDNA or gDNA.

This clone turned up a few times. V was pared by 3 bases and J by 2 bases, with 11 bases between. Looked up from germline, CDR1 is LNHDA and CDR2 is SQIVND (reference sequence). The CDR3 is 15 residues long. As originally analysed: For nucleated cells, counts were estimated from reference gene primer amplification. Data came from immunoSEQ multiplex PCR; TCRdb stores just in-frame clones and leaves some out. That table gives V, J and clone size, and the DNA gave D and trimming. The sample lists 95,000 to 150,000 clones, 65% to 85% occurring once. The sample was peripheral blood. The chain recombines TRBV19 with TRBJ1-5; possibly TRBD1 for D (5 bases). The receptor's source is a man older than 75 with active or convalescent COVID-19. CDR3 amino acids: CASSIAGMGNQPQHF. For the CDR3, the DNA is TGTGCCAGTAGTATCGCAGGGATGGGCAATCAGCCCCAGCATTTT.